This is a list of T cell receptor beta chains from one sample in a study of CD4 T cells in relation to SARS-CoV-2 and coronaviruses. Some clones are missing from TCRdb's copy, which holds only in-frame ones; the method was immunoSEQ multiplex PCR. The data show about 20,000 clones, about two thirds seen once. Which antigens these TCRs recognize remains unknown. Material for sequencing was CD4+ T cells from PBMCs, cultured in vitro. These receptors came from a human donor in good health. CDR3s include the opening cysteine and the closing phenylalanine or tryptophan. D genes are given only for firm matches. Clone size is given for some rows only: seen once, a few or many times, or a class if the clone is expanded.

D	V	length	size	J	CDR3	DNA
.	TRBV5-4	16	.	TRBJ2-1	CASSLGGLSSYNEQFF	TGTGCCAGCAGCTTGGGGGGCCTGAGCTCCTACAATGAGCAGTTCTTC
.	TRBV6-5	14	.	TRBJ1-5	CASSDRVGLQPQHF	TGTGCCAGCAGCGACCGTGTGGGGCTTCAGCCCCAGCATTTT
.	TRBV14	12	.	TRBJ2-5	CASSQLGETQYF	TGTGCCAGCAGCCAACTAGGGGAGACCCAGTACTTC
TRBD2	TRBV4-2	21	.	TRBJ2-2	CASSHNPYRLAGGAGTGELFF	TGTGCCAGCAGCCACAACCCTTATAGGCTAGCGGGGGGGGCGGGAACCGGGGAGCTGTTTTTT
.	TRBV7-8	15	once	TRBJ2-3	CASSFSGPNTNTQYF	TGTGCCAGCAGCTTCTCGGGACCGAACACCAATACGCAGTATTTT
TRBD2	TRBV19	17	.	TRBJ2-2	CASSGLAGGPNTGELFF	TGTGCCAGTAGCGGACTAGCGGGGGGCCCGAACACCGGGGAGCTGTTTTTT
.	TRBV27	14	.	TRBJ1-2	CASSPGLQKGGYTF	TGTGCCAGCAGCCCGGGGCTTCAGAAAGGGGGCTACACCTTC
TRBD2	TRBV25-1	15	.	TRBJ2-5	CASSARTSGGETQYF	TGTGCCAGCAGTGCTAGGACTAGCGGTGGGGAGACCCAGTACTTC
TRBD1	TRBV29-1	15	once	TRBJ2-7	CSVAQQGTMVGEQYF	TGCAGCGTCGCCCAACAGGGGACCATGGTCGGGGAGCAGTACTTC
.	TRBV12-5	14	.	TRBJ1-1	CASGYPTENTEAFF	TGTGCTAGTGGTTACCCGACAGAGAACACTGAAGCTTTCTTT
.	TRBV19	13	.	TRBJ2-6	CATSLSGANVLTF	TGTGCGACTAGTCTCTCTGGGGCCAACGTCCTGACTTTC
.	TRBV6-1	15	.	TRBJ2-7	CASSEVQGSNRKQYF	TGTGCCAGCAGTGAAGTACAGGGCAGCAATAGAAAGCAGTACTTC
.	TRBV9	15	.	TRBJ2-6	CASSAPSSGANVLTF	TGTGCCAGCAGCGCTCCATCTTCAGGGGCCAACGTCCTGACTTTC
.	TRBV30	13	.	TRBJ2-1	CACRWGEFHEQFF	TGTGCCTGCCGGTGGGGGGAATTCCATGAGCAGTTCTTC
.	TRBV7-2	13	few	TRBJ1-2	CASSLGPSYGYTF	TGTGCCAGCAGCTTAGGACCGAGCTATGGCTACACCTTC
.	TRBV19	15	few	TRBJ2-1	CASSIPGLGRNEQFF	TGTGCCAGTAGTATACCAGGACTCGGTAGGAATGAGCAGTTCTTC
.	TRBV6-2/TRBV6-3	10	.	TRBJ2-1	CASSSNEQFF	TGTGCCAGCAGTTCCAATGAGCAGTTCTTC
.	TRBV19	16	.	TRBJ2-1	CASWDAGSRSPHEQFF	TGTGCCAGTTGGGATGCCGGGTCGCGGTCCCCCCATGAGCAGTTCTTC